The rows below give T cell receptor beta chains drawn from one sample of a study of T cells in Graves' hyperthyroidism and ophthalmopathy. MiXCR, applied by TCRdb to the multiplex PCR reads, yields one record per CDR3 protein. The sample consists of around 340,000 distinct CDR3 sequences, around a fifth of them appearing once. The sequencing input was blood. The receptors were gathered from a woman aged 50 to 60 with Graves' hyperthyroidism. CDR3s include the opening cysteine and the closing phenylalanine or tryptophan. A D gene is named only where the DNA matches it firmly. Clone size appears in some rows only: once, few, many, or a class for an expanded clone.

CDR3 protein: CASSPPRDRQETQYF
CDR3 DNA: TGTGCCAGCTCACCACCCCGGGACAGACAAGAGACCCAGTACTTC
V gene: TRBV18
clone size: few
J gene: TRBJ2-5
D gene: TRBD1

CDR3 protein: CSLLGSGGSGTEAFF
CDR3 DNA: TGCAGCCTCTTGGGAAGCGGAGGGAGCGGCACTGAAGCTTTCTTT
V gene: TRBV29-1
clone size: many
J gene: TRBJ1-1
D gene: -

CDR3 protein: CASSQDKTSGSYEQFF
CDR3 DNA: TGTGCCAGCAGCCAAGATAAGACTAGCGGGAGTTATGAGCAGTTCTTC
V gene: TRBV4-2
clone size: few
J gene: TRBJ2-1
D gene: TRBD2

CDR3 protein: CASSVGRAFF
CDR3 DNA: TGTGCCAGCAGTGTGGGACGGGCTTTCTTT
V gene: TRBV12-3/TRBV12-4
clone size: -
J gene: TRBJ1-1
D gene: -

CDR3 protein: CASSLDTSPQETQYF
CDR3 DNA: TGTGCCAGCAGCTTAGACACCAGCCCACAAGAGACCCAGTACTTC
V gene: TRBV11-3
clone size: few
J gene: TRBJ2-5
D gene: -

CDR3 protein: CASSLERGVRTDTQYF
CDR3 DNA: TGTGCCAGCAGCTTAGAGCGGGGGGTTCGCACAGATACGCAGTATTTT
V gene: TRBV7-9
clone size: few
J gene: TRBJ2-3
D gene: TRBD2

CDR3 protein: CASSQNRGPKYGYTF
CDR3 DNA: TGTGCCAGCAGCCAAAACAGGGGGCCGAAATATGGCTACACCTTC
V gene: TRBV3-1
clone size: many
J gene: TRBJ1-2
D gene: TRBD1

CDR3 protein: CASTGTALDTQYF
CDR3 DNA: TGCGCCAGCACCGGGACAGCTCTAGATACGCAGTATTTT
V gene: TRBV5-1
clone size: many
J gene: TRBJ2-3
D gene: TRBD1

CDR3 protein: CSARLRPGKETQYF
CDR3 DNA: TGCAGTGCTCGCTTGCGACCGGGAAAGGAGACCCAGTACTTC
V gene: TRBV20-1
clone size: many
J gene: TRBJ2-5
D gene: -

CDR3 protein: CASSPALIQNTGELFF
CDR3 DNA: TGTGCCAGCTCACCAGCACTGATTCAGAACACCGGGGAGCTGTTTTTT
V gene: TRBV18
clone size: few
J gene: TRBJ2-2
D gene: -

CDR3 protein: CASSRTTGYNEQFF
CDR3 DNA: TGTGCCAGCAGTCGAACGACAGGATACAATGAGCAGTTCTTC
V gene: TRBV28
clone size: many
J gene: TRBJ2-1
D gene: -

CDR3 protein: CASSYSGMRETQYF
CDR3 DNA: TGTGCCAGCAGTTACTCGGGCATGAGGGAGACCCAGTACTTC
V gene: TRBV6-5
clone size: many
J gene: TRBJ2-5
D gene: -

CDR3 protein: CASSYTHSPRVISTDTQYF
CDR3 DNA: TGTGCCAGCAGCTACACCCATTCCCCACGGGTAATCAGCACAGATACGCAGTATTTT
V gene: TRBV9
clone size: -
J gene: TRBJ2-3
D gene: -

CDR3 protein: CASSQVITNTGELFF
CDR3 DNA: TGCGCCAGCAGCCAAGTTATCACGAACACCGGGGAGCTGTTTTTT
V gene: TRBV4-1
clone size: -
J gene: TRBJ2-2
D gene: -

CDR3 protein: CASSAREEKLFF
CDR3 DNA: TGTGCCAGCAGTGCGAGAGAGGAAAAACTGTTTTTT
V gene: TRBV2
clone size: -
J gene: TRBJ1-4
D gene: -